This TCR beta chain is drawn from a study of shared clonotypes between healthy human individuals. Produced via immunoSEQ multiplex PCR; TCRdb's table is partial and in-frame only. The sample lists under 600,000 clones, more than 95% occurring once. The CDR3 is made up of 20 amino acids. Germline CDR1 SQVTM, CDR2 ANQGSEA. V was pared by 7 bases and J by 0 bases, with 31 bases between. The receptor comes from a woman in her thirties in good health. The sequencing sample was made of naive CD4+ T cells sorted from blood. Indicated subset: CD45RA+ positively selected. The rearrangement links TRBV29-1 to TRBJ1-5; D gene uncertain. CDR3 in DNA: TGCAGCGGGGCTCCCAATCCAGCTCGAGAATTATCCCATAGCAATCAGCCCCAGCATTTT. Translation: CSGAPNPARELSHSNQPQHF.